This entry features one T cell receptor beta chain sequence. The entry originates in a study of blood T cell repertoires in COVID-19. Looking at the study overall: COVID-19 samples from acute and convalescent phases originated in the United States, Italy and Spain. From T cells, B-cell-depleted T cells, or PBMCs came the material, which was cDNA or gDNA.

Study processing details: Estimates of nucleated cell counts were drawn from the amplification of reference gene primers. The method was immunoSEQ multiplex PCR; TCRdb's version includes in-frame clones alone and lacks a portion of them. V and J calls and clone size are those listed in that table; D and trimming were worked out from the DNA. The table lists 130,000 to 150,000 clones, 80% of them singletons. Per germline, CDR1 ENHRY and CDR2 SYGVKD. Trimming removed 6 bases at V and 2 bases at J, with 24 bases between. The CDR3 is made up of 18 amino acids. The chain combines TRBV10-3 with TRBJ2-3; a possible D gene is TRBD2 (6 bases). This receptor was identified in a man in his 70s who had recovered from COVID-19. Sequencing used peripheral blood. CDR3 DNA sequence: TGTGCCATCAGCGTTATGAGTCCGTATAGCGGCACCACAGATACGCAGTATTTT. This gives the protein CAISVMSPYSGTTDTQYF.